This T cell receptor beta chain was captured in a study of T cells after yellow fever vaccination. Whole-study results and caveats: Clonotypes appearing in both CD4 and CD8 compartments existed, and their share was small.

CDR1 is MNHEY, CDR2 SVGEGT, per germline. Trimming stripped 8 bases from V and 6 bases from J, with 20 bases between. This CDR3 spans 14 amino acids. This clonotype was counted only a few times. Its antigen is undetermined. TCR cDNA was made by 5'RACE template switching, adding a universal primer site and UMIs. In TCRdb, the 5' RACE reads were re-called with MiXCR into one record per CDR3 protein. The top ten clones hold about 14% of a sample with hundreds of thousands of distinct CDR3 sequences, 13% of them seen once. Sequences were derived from PBMCs, sampled on the day of the yellow fever booster vaccination. J is TRBJ2-7 and V is TRBV6-2 or TRBV6-3; maybe TRBD1 (6 bases). This clonotype originated in a man younger than 40 who received the YFV17D yellow fever vaccine. Written as DNA, the CDR3 is TGTGCCAGCTTCGCTCAGGACAGAGGGTCCGAGCAGTACTTC. Protein product: CASFAQDRGSEQYF.